This T cell receptor (beta chain) was identified during a study of T-cell memory formation after mild COVID-19. Overall study context: Most TCR clusters belonged to a single donor.

One entry per CDR3 protein results from TCRdb running MiXCR on the 5' RACE reads. The sample has hundreds of thousands of distinct CDR3 sequences, 15% to 20% seen once. Per germline, CDR1 SGHVS and CDR2 FQNEAQ. There are 12 residues in the CDR3. Trimming removed 5 bases from V and 10 bases from J, with 11 bases in between. This clonotype was picked up a small number of times. Its antigen is unidentified. Regarding the study as a whole: Whereas later expanders leaned CD4+, clones contracting day 15 to 85 showed a balanced CD4/CD8 makeup. Pre-infection memory contained some responding clones, which suggested that cross-reactive memory had joined.

Material: PBMCs or a T cell subset sorted from them (not recorded which). The chain joins TRBV7-8 to TRBJ2-2; D gene unclear. This receptor was obtained from a man in his late teens or twenties who had mild COVID-19 (a few samples of this study predate the infection). Cell type and time point are not known. The CDR3 spells CASSEDRVELFF. In DNA form, the CDR3 reads TGTGCCAGCAGCGAGGATCGGGTGGAGCTGTTTTTT.